This paragraph reports one T cell receptor beta chain. Its antigen remains unknown. This sample is part of a study of T cell responses to AZD1222 COVID-19 vaccine. Study-wide points: Targets within unmutated variant regions were reportedly found for nearly half of spike-specific TCRs. In a largely white British group with more females than males, clonal diversity was possibly underestimated. It was only after the peak T cell response that any repertoires were sampled. The study found vaccine-associated CD4 TCRs spanning spike, dominant at 160-218 and 743-854.

Method: immunoSEQ multiplex PCR; TCRdb's copy keeps in-frame clones and lacks some. This sample has approximately 150,000 clones, with less than 95% found just once. CDR1 and CDR2 from the germline V gene are MNHEY and SVGEGT. The CDR3 contains 16 residues. The V and J ends lost 0 bases and 2 bases, in that order; junction bases with no gene match: 6. Material: peripheral blood, obtained 28 days after the second dose of the MenACWY control vaccine. This sequence originates from an adult who received the MenACWY meningococcal vaccine as a control. The chain combines TRBV6-2 or TRBV6-3 with TRBJ2-5; 7 positions match TRBD1. CDR3: CASSYSGQPIQETQYF. Written as DNA, the CDR3 is TGTGCCAGCAGTTACTCGGGACAGCCTATACAAGAGACCCAGTACTTC.